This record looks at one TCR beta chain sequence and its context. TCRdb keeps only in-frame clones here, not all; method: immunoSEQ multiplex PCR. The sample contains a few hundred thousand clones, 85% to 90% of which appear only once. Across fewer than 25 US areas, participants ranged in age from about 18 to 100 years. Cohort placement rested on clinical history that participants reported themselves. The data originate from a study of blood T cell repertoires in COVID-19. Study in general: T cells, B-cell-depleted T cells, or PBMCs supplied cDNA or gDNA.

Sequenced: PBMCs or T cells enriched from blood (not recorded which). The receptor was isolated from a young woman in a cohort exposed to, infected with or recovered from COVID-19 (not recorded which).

The CDR3 DNA reads as TGTGCCAGCAGTGACACCGGGGGGTCGACTGGCTACACCTTC. As protein: CASSDTGGSTGYTF. This chain joins TRBV2 and TRBJ1-2; D is perhaps TRBD1 (5 bases). Trimming left V 3 bases short and J 7 bases short, with 15 bases between. The CDR3 totals 14 residues. Germline V gene data show CDR1 as SNHLY and CDR2 as FYNNEI.